This T cell receptor beta chain was documented in a study of T cells in localized non-small cell lung cancer. Note on this clone: The target antigen is unknown.

Assay used: immunoSEQ multiplex PCR; TCRdb lists only in-frame clones, some missing. The repertoire includes about 25,000 clones, 88% of them detected once, and approximately 10% sits in the top ten. Study conclusions and caveats: A raised T cell density in blood coincided with lengthier overall survival. Uninvolved adjacent lung showed the highest T cell clonality, exceeding tumor. Since sequencing was restricted to only one region of the tumor, intratumor heterogeneity remains a possibility. Researchers found a median around 50 of the top 100 tumor clones in adjacent lung.

Germline V gene sequence: CDR1 SGHAT, CDR2 FQNNGV. The CDR3 is 13 amino acids. Trimming removed 5 bases at V and 5 bases at J, with 12 bases between. The receptor's source is a woman aged 40-69 years with stage III lung adenocarcinoma. The chain joins TRBV11-2 to TRBJ2-5, with D possibly called TRBD1 or TRBD2 (5 bases each). Material: peripheral blood mononuclear cells, obtained before any cancer treatment. DNA of the CDR3: TGTGCCAGCAGCCGGGACCGAGCGGAGACCCAGTACTTC. It is translated as CASSRDRAETQYF.